This T cell receptor beta chain originates from a study of T cell repertoires in cytomegalovirus infection. Study as a whole: TCR beta signatures that were public indicated CMV infection and matching HLA type. General study findings and limits: Adding up the frequency of public TCR beta families identified people who carried CMV plus the relevant HLA.

On this clonotype: Its antigen is not known.

TCRdb reanalysed the reads using MiXCR and keeps one entry per CDR3 protein. The sample has approximately 700,000 distinct CDR3 sequences, 35% to 45% seen once. The origin of this receptor is a human donor in good health (CMV status not recorded). Some clones in this sample may be carry-over from other donors' samples. Sequenced material: PBMCs.

DNA of the CDR3: TGTGCCAGCAGCCCCCGTAGAGGGGGGGACTACGAGCAGTACTTC. Translated, it gives CASSPRRGGDYEQYF. The rearrangement joins TRBV6-1 to TRBJ2-7; D is perhaps TRBD2 (7 bases). The CDR3 contains 15 residues. V was clipped by 6 bases and J by 3 bases, with 18 bases between them. Per the germline V gene, CDR1 is MNHNS and CDR2 is SASEGT.